This TCR beta chain appears in the sequencing data of a study of T cell responses to AZD1222 COVID-19 vaccine. Whole-study results and caveats: Donors were mostly white British, more females; clonal diversity possibly underestimated. Unmutated variant regions are reportedly the target of nearly half of TCRs that are spike-specific.

Of note for this clone: Its antigen is unknown.

Data came from immunoSEQ multiplex PCR; TCRdb stores just in-frame clones and leaves some out. Of over 75,000 clones listed, around 91% are singletons. V was shortened by 7 bases and J by 3 bases, with 4 bases between the two germline ends. This CDR3 comprises 12 residues. Germline V gene data show CDR1 as MDHEN and CDR2 as SYDVKM. This sample comprised peripheral blood, obtained on day 0 of AZD1222 vaccination. The receptor was isolated from an adult in good health. This chain uses TRBV28 with TRBJ1-6; D remains ambiguous. CDR3 region: CASISYNSPLHF. The DNA for the CDR3 is TGTGCCAGCATTAGCTATAATTCACCCCTCCACTTT.